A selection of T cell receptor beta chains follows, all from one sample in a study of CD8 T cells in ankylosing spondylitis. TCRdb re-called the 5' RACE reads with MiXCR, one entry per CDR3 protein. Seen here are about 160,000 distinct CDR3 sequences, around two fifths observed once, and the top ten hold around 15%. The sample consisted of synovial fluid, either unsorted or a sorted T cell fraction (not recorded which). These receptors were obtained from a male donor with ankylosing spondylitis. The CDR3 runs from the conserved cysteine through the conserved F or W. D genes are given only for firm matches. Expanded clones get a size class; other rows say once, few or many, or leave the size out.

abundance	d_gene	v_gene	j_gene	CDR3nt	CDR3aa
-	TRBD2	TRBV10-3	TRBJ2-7	TGTGCCATCAGTGATTGGGGGGGCTCCTACGAGCAGTACTTC	CAISDWGGSYEQYF
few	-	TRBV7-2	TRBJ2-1	TGTGCCAGCAGCTTAGTGACAGGCCACAATGAGCAGTTCTTC	CASSLVTGHNEQFF
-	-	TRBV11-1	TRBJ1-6	TGTGCCAGCAGCTTACCGTCACCCAGGGGCGATGGTAATTCACCCCTCCACTTT	CASSLPSPRGDGNSPLHF
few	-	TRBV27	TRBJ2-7	TGTGCCAGCAGTTGGCGGGGGCCCCTCAACGAGCAGTACTTC	CASSWRGPLNEQYF
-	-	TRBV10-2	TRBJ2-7	TGCGCCAGCACCGGGGGCGAGACAGGGTCGCTCGAGCAGTACTTC	CASTGGETGSLEQYF
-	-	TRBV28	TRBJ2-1	TGTGCCAGCAGTTTTTTAGCCTTGGGCCACAATGAGCAGTTCTTC	CASSFLALGHNEQFF
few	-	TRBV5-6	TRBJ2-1	TGTGCCAGCTTGGAGGCTGGATACAATGAGCAGTTCTTC	CASLEAGYNEQFF
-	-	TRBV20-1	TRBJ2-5	TGCAGTGCTAGAGATGGGGAGACCCAGTACTTC	CSARDGETQYF
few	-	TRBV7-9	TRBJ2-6	TGTGCCAGCAGGTCCTCCCCCCTCTGGGCCAACGTCCTGACTTTC	CASRSSPLWANVLTF
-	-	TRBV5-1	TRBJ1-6	TGCGCCAGCAGCTTCCGGGGCCCAAGCTCCTATAATTCACCCCTCCACTTT	CASSFRGPSSYNSPLHF
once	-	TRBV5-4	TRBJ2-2	TGTGCCAGCAGGGGGGGGGCTGACGGGGAGCTGTTTTTT	CASRGGADGELFF
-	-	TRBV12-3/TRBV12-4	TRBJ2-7	TGTGCCAGCAGTCCCGGGCCGCCTTACGAGCAGTACTTC	CASSPGPPYEQYF
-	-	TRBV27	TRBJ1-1	TGTGCCAGCACGACTGGTAGGGAAGACACTGAAGCTTTCTTT	CASTTGREDTEAFF
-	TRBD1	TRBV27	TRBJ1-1	TGTGCCAGCAGTTTAGGGACAGGGGCCACTGAAGCTTTCTTT	CASSLGTGATEAFF
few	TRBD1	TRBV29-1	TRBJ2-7	TGCAGCGTTGGAGGGGGCACGGACGAGCAGTACTTC	CSVGGGTDEQYF
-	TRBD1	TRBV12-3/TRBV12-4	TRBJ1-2	TGTGCCAGCAGTACCTGGACAGGGACTAACTATGGCTACACCTTC	CASSTWTGTNYGYTF
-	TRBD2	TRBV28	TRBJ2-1	TGTGCCAGCAGTTCGATGACTAGCGGGATATACAATGAGCAGTTCTTC	CASSSMTSGIYNEQFF
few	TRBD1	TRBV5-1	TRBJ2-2	TGCGCCAGCAGCTGCCGGGACAGGTCGAACACCGGGGAGCTGTTTTTT	CASSCRDRSNTGELFF
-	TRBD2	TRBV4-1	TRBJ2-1	TGCGCCAGCAGCCAAGATCCCCTAGCGGGATGGCGGGGTTACAATGAGCAGTTCTTC	CASSQDPLAGWRGYNEQFF
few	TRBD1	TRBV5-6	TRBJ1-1	TGTGCCAGCAGCTTGGCCACACAGGGGGATTGGGGCACTGAAGCTTTCTTT	CASSLATQGDWGTEAFF
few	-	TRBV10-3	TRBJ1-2	TGTGCCATCAGTGAAGCATATGGCTACACCTTC	CAISEAYGYTF
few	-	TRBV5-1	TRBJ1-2	TGCGCCAGCTCCCGGGGGTCGAACTATGGCTACACCTTC	CASSRGSNYGYTF
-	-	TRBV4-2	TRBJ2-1	TGTGCCAGCAGCCCCATCGCTCGAGGACGGTACAATGAGCAGTTCTTC	CASSPIARGRYNEQFF
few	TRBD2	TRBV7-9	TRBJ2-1	TGTGCCAGCAGCCCGCTACTAGCGGATTATTACAATGAGCAGTTCTTC	CASSPLLADYYNEQFF
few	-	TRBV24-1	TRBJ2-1	TGTGCCACCAGTGTTGGGGGGACCGAGCAGTTCTTC	CATSVGGTEQFF
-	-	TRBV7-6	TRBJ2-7	TGTGCCAGCAGCTTAAGGGGTCACGCCTACGAGCAGTACTTC	CASSLRGHAYEQYF
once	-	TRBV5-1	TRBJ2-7	-	CASSFGTGSLLDF
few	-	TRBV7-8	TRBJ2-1	TGTGCCAGCAGCTTGATTTTAGGGGGGAGGGACCGAGGCAATGAGCAGTTCTTC	CASSLILGGRDRGNEQFF
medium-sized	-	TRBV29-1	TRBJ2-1	TGCAGCGTTGAAGCTGCCGGTTACAATGAGCAGTTCTTC	CSVEAAGYNEQFF
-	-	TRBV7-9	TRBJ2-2	TGTGCCAGCAGCTCCCCGGAAACAGAGTTGGCCGGGGAGCTGTTTTTT	CASSSPETELAGELFF
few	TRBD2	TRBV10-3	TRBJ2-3	TGTGCCATCAACCGGGAGGTAGGCACAGATACGCAGTATTTT	CAINREVGTDTQYF
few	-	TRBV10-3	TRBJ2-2	TGTGCCATCAGTGGGTGGGACTTCGTACGCCGCGGGGCCACCGGGGAGCTGTTTTTT	CAISGWDFVRRGATGELFF
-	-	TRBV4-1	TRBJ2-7	TGCGCCAGCAGCGGGGGGCGGTTCGTGGACGAGCAGTACTTC	CASSGGRFVDEQYF
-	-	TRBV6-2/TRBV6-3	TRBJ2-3	TGTGCCAGCAGCAGACCTTTTTTCCGGGACATATACACAGATACGCAGTATTTT	CASSRPFFRDIYTDTQYF
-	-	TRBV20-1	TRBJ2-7	TGCAGTGCTAGAGATTGGGCGGGCTCCTACGAGCAGTACTTC	CSARDWAGSYEQYF
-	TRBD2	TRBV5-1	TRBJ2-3	TGCGCCAGCAGCTTGGGACTAGCGGAGAGCACAGATACGCAGTATTTT	CASSLGLAESTDTQYF
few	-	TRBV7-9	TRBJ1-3	TGTGCCAGCAACAAGATTAGCGCGCCCGGAAACACCATATATTTT	CASNKISAPGNTIYF
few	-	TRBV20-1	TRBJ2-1	TGCAGTGCCCCTCGGGGGGACATCTACAATGAGCAGTTCTTC	CSAPRGDIYNEQFF
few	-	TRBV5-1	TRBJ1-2	TGCGCCAGCAGCCGCCGTTTTCGACAGCCAATCTATGGCTACACCTTC	CASSRRFRQPIYGYTF
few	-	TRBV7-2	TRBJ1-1	TGTGCCAGCAGCTTAGCGATGGGGTTCCACACTGAAGCTTTCTTT	CASSLAMGFHTEAFF
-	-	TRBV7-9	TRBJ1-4	TGTGCCAGCAGCTCCCGGGCCGGCAGCTATTCCAATGAAAAACTGTTTTTT	CASSSRAGSYSNEKLFF
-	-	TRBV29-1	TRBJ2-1	TGCAGCGTTGAACCCTCTACAGTAGGTGAGCAGTTCTTC	CSVEPSTVGEQFF
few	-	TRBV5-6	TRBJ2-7	TGTGCCAGCAGCGAAACCCAGGGATACGAGCAGTACTTC	CASSETQGYEQYF
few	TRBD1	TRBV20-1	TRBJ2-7	TGCAGTGCTACGACAGGGACAGGGAGCTCCTACGAGCAGTACTTC	CSATTGTGSSYEQYF
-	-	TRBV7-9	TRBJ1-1	TGTGCCAGCAGCTCCGGGGGGACAATGGGGACTGAAGCTTTCTTT	CASSSGGTMGTEAFF
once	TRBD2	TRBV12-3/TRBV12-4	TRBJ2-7	TGTGCCAGCAAGACCAGACTAGCGGCCTACGAGCAGTACTTC	CASKTRLAAYEQYF
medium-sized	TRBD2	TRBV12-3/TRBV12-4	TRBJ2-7	TGTGCCAGCAGCACAACACTAGCGGGCTCCTCCTACGAGCAGTACTTC	CASSTTLAGSSYEQYF
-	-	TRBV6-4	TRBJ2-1	TGTGCCAGCAGTGTAGCGGCGGAAAACAATGAGCAGTTCTTC	CASSVAAENNEQFF
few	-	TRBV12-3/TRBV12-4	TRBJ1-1	TGTGCCAGCAGTTTATGGGGGCTCACTGAAGCTTTCTTT	CASSLWGLTEAFF
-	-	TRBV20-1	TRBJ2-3	TGCAGTGCTAGCCGGGACTTCCCACGTTCAGATACGCAGTATTTT	CSASRDFPRSDTQYF
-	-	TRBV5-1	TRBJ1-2	TGCGCCAGCAGCTTGTGGGGGACCTCCTACACCTTC	CASSLWGTSYTF